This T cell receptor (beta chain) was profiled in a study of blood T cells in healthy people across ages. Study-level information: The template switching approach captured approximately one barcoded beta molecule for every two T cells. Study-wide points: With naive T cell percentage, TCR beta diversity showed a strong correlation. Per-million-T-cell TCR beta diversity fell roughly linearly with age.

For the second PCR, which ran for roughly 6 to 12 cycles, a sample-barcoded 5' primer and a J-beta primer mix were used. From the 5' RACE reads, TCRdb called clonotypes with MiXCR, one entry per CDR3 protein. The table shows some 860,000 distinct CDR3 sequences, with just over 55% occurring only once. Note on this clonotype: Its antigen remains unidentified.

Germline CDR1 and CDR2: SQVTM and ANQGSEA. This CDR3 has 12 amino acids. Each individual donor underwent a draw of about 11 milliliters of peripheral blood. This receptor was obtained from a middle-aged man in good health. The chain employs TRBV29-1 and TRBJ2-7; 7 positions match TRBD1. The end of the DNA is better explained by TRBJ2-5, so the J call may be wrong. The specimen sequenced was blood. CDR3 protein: CSARQGRETQYF. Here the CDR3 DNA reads TGCAGCGCGAGACAGGGAAGAGAGACCCAGTACTTC.